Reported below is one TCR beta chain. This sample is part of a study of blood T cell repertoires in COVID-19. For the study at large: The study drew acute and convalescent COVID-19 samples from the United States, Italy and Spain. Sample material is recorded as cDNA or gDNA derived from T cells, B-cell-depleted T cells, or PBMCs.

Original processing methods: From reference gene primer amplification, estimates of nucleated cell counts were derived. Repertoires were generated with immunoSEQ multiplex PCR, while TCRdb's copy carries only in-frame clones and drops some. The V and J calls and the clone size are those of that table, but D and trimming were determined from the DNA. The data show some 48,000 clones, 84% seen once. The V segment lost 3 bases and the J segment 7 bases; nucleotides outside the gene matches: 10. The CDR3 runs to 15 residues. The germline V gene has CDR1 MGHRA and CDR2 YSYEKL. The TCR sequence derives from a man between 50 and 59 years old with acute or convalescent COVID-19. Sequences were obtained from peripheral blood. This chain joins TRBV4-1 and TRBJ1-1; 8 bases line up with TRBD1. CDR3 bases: TGCGCCAGCAGCCACCTCAGGACAGGGCGGTTTGAAGCTTTCTTT. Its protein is CASSHLRTGRFEAFF.